Each of the 27 T cell receptor beta chains below was sequenced from the same sample in a study of CD8 T cells in ankylosing spondylitis. These TCRs' antigens remain unknown. General observations from the study: Eight highly homologous variants formed a TCR beta motif that appeared characteristic of ankylosing spondylitis blood.

TCRdb reanalysed the 5' RACE reads using MiXCR and keeps one entry per CDR3 protein. In the table there are approximately 540,000 distinct CDR3 sequences, 10% to 15% of which are singletons. Sequenced sample: blood, either unsorted or a sorted T cell fraction (not recorded which). The receptors derive from a male donor with ankylosing spondylitis.

The chain employs TRBV16 and TRBJ2-3; D tentatively reads TRBD1 or TRBD2 (6 bases each). Germline lookup yields CDR1 KGHSY and CDR2 FQNENV. The CDR3 contains 14 residues. V was pared by 7 bases and J by 2 bases, with 13 bases between. CDR3 sequence: CASIGGSYTDTQYF. The CDR3 region has the DNA TGTGCCAGCATCGGGGGCTCATACACAGATACGCAGTATTTT.

The rearrangement links TRBV18 to TRBJ2-2; 8 bases match TRBD1. With 6 bases clipped from V and 15 bases from J, the junction kept 15 bases outside the gene matches. The germline V gene encodes CDR1 KGHSH and CDR2 LQKENI. This CDR3 has 14 residues. The CDR3 DNA follows: TGTGCCAGCTCCCGGGACAGGTCACCCCCCGTGGTGTTTTTT. Its protein is CASSRDRSPPVVFF.

The gene calls are TRBV24-1 and TRBJ2-1, with D hard to call. Germline V gives CDR1 KGHDR, CDR2 SFDVKD. V lost 4 bases to trimming and J lost 10 bases, with 13 bases between them. The length of the CDR3 is 13 residues. For the CDR3, the DNA is TGTGCCACCAGTGACCCTCAGCGACGAGAGCAGTTCTTC. Amino acids: CATSDPQRREQFF.

A word on this clonotype: Sequence at one end of the junction differs from germline and may be a read error. The chain recombines TRBV29-1 with TRBJ2-1, with TRBD2 identical over 9 bases. The CDR3 is 15 amino acids. Germline V gives CDR1 SQVTM, CDR2 ANQGSEA. DNA of the CDR3: TGCAGCGTTGATATCGGCGGGAGGGCCTATAATGAGCAGTTCTTC. This sequence encodes CSVDIGGRAYNEQFF.

The chain uses TRBV10-2 and TRBJ2-6, with TRBD1 identical over 12 bases. CDR3 size: 17 residues. Germline V gives CDR1 WSHSY, CDR2 SAAADI. Trimming at V came to 6 bases and at J to 2 bases, leaving 5 bases not matched to a gene. The CDR3 coding sequence is TGCGCCAGCAGGAGGGGACAGGGGGCTCCTGGGGCCAACGTCCTGACTTTC. Translated: CASRRGQGAPGANVLTF.

The chain joins TRBV7-2 to TRBJ1-1; tentatively, D is TRBD1 (5 bases). There are 14 residues in the CDR3. With 5 bases removed from V and 7 bases from J, the gap between germline ends came to 17 bases. Germline V gene data show CDR1 as SGHTA and CDR2 as FQGNSA. This CDR3 reads CASSQMGQPYEAFF. Here the CDR3 DNA reads TGTGCCAGCAGCCAAATGGGGCAGCCCTATGAAGCTTTCTTT.

This clonotype was detected many times. The chain joins TRBV20-1 to TRBJ2-1, with 11 bases aligning to TRBD2. In germline, CDR1 is DFQATT, CDR2 SNEGSKA (reference sequence). This CDR3 has 16 amino acids. The V gene end was trimmed by 3 bases and the J gene end by 3 bases; junction bases not matched to a gene: 7. CDR3 nucleotide sequence: TGCAGTGCTAGCCCGGTTACTAGCGGGAGCTACAATGAGCAGTTCTTC. Its translation: CSASPVTSGSYNEQFF.

This clonotype was counted only a few times. The V call is TRBV12-3 or TRBV12-4, the J call TRBJ2-7, with D unclear. Trimming stripped 0 bases from V and 2 bases from J, with 8 bases between. The CDR3 has 14 residues. The DNA of the CDR3 is TGTGCCAGCAGTTTAGCGCCCTCCACCTACGAGCAGTACGTC. It specifies CASSLAPSTYEQYV.

In its sample, this clonotype was seen a few times. The chain joins TRBV7-9 to TRBJ2-1; TRBD2 might be the D (5 bases). Between the trimmed V and J ends, which lost 5 bases and 2 bases, there was a span of 13 bases. The CDR3 runs 15 residues. In germline, CDR1 is SEHNR, CDR2 FQNEAQ (reference sequence). CDR3 DNA: TGTGCCAGCAGCCCCCTGGACTCTGCCTACAATGAGCAGTTCTTC. It yields the protein CASSPLDSAYNEQFF.

This clonotype came up a few times. The chain uses TRBV20-1 and TRBJ2-5, with TRBD2 identical over 12 bases. The V segment lost 3 bases and the J segment 2 bases; nucleotides outside the gene matches: 7. The germline V gene encodes CDR1 DFQATT and CDR2 SNEGSKA (reference sequence). The CDR3 consists of 16 residues. In nucleotides, the CDR3 is TGCAGTGCTAGGGCTAGCGGGAGGGGGAGGCAAGAGACCCAGTACTTC. Protein: CSARASGRGRQETQYF.

This clonotype has only a few counts. The chain combines TRBV19 with TRBJ2-1; tentative D call: TRBD1 (6 bases). This CDR3 region has 15 residues. Germline CDR1 is LNHDA and CDR2 is SQIVND (reference sequence). Trimming removed 8 bases at V and 3 bases at J, with 17 bases between. DNA for the CDR3: TGTGCCAGTCGGGCAGGGGTCAGCTACTACAATGAGCAGTTCTTC. The encoded protein is CASRAGVSYYNEQFF.

Many counts were recorded for this clonotype. J is TRBJ2-2 and V is TRBV10-3, with a tentative D call TRBD1 (5 bases). Trimming took 3 bases from V and 2 from J, leaving 10 bases between them. Germline V gives CDR1 ENHRY, CDR2 SYGVKD. CDR3 length: 15 residues. CDR3 nucleotides: TGTGCCATCAGTGAAAGGGGCGTTAACACCGGGGAGCTGTTTTTT. As protein: CAISERGVNTGELFF.

This clonotype was detected only a few times. The gene calls are TRBV7-9 and TRBJ1-5; 8 bases are a match to TRBD1. The CDR3 contains 13 residues. CDR1 and CDR2 from the germline V gene are SEHNR and FQNEAQ (reference sequence). V gave up 3 bases and J gave up 6 bases; unmatched junction bases: 1. CDR3 in amino acids: CASSFTGGQPQHF. DNA of the CDR3: TGTGCCAGCAGCTTTACAGGGGGTCAGCCCCAGCATTTT.

To note about this clonotype: With a much larger clone just one base away, this may be a read error. This chain links TRBV5-1 with TRBJ1-1, with unresolved D. The CDR3 has 14 residues. V was clipped by 0 bases and J by 1 base, with 7 bases between them. From germline, CDR1 is SGHRS and CDR2 YFSETQ. The CDR3 loop is CASSLDPENTEAFF. DNA of the CDR3: TGCGCCAGCAGCTTGGATCCGGAGAACACTGAAGCTTTCTTT.

J is TRBJ1-5 and V is TRBV20-1; the match to TRBD1 covers 8 bases. Germline V gene lookup returns CDR1 DFQATT and CDR2 SNEGSKA (reference sequence). This CDR3 has 15 residues. V was clipped by 5 bases and J by 4 bases; unmatched bases: 10. Written as DNA, the CDR3 is TGCAGTGCTTCAGTTGGACAGGGCCGGAATCAGCCCCAGCATTTT. Translating it yields CSASVGQGRNQPQHF.

This clonotype was counted between two and nine times. V usage is TRBV7-9 and J usage is TRBJ1-3; possibly TRBD1 for D (5 bases). Germline V gives CDR1 SEHNR, CDR2 FQNEAQ (reference sequence). This CDR3 has 16 amino acids. Trimming cost V 0 bases and J 0 bases, with 9 bases left between them. CDR3 loop: CASSLAGTRSGNTIYF. The CDR3 DNA follows: TGTGCCAGCAGCTTAGCAGGGACCCGCTCTGGAAACACCATATATTTT.

CDR3 nucleotides: TGTGCCAGCAGTTCTACATTACATGGAGGGGGAAGTCAGCCCCAGCATTTT. Its protein is CASSSTLHGGGSQPQHF. The V and J genes are TRBV6-5 and TRBJ1-5; D possibly corresponds to TRBD1 (6 bases). Germline-derived CDR1 and CDR2 are MNHEY and SVGAGI. V lost 4 bases and J lost 6, with 22 bases in between. There are 17 residues in the CDR3.

This clonotype was counted at least ten times. The gene calls are TRBV20-1 and TRBJ2-5; the D gene could be TRBD1 or TRBD2 (5 bases each). The CDR3 covers 13 residues. The germline gives CDR1 DFQATT, CDR2 SNEGSKA (reference sequence). The V end lost 2 bases, the J end lost 4 bases, and 11 bases lay between the germline ends. CDR3 bases: TGCAGTGCTAGAACCGGTGGGGGAGAGACCCAGTACTTC. This translates into CSARTGGGETQYF.

This clonotype has just a few counts. V and J are TRBV7-9 and TRBJ2-1, with D perhaps matching TRBD1 or TRBD2 (5 bases each). CDR3 length equals 14 residues. Germline loops: CDR1 SEHNR, CDR2 FQNEAQ (reference sequence). V lost 7 bases and J lost 5, with 15 bases in between. CDR3 region: CASTQWDGDNEQFF. CDR3 bases: TGTGCCAGCACCCAATGGGACGGGGACAATGAGCAGTTCTTC.

This clonotype occurred a few times. V gene TRBV20-1 combines with J gene TRBJ2-2, with 7 bases that match TRBD2. The CDR3 runs to 16 residues. The germline CDR1 and CDR2 sequences are DFQATT and SNEGSKA (reference sequence). V lost 0 bases, J lost 3 bases, and 7 bases stayed unmatched. The CDR3, as DNA: TGCAGTGCTAGAGAGGGACTAAGCCGATACACCGGGGAGCTGTTTTTT. This translates into CSAREGLSRYTGELFF.

This chain links TRBV15 with TRBJ2-7; 9 bases are shared with TRBD2. J gave up 6 bases and V 0 bases, and 6 bases lay outside the gene matches. Per the germline V gene, CDR1 is LNHNV and CDR2 is YYDKDF (reference sequence). The CDR3 has 15 amino acids. The CDR3 DNA sequence: TGTGCCACCAGCAGAGATCGCGGGAGGGCCTTCGAGCAGTACTTC. Translating it yields CATSRDRGRAFEQYF.

J is TRBJ2-3 and V is TRBV20-1; D might be TRBD2 (6 bases). V was clipped by 4 bases and J by 2 bases, with 10 bases between them. The germline gives CDR1 DFQATT, CDR2 SNEGSKA (reference sequence). The CDR3 has 13 residues. CDR3 sequence: CSATAGITDTQYF. The CDR3 bases are TGCAGTGCTACCGCGGGAATCACAGATACGCAGTATTTT.

There are many counts of this clonotype. The rearrangement uses TRBV11-2 and TRBJ2-7, with D uncertain. Germline V gives CDR1 SGHAT, CDR2 FQNNGV. This CDR3 spans 15 amino acids. V was clipped by 0 bases and J by 0 bases, with 9 bases between them. In DNA, the CDR3 is TGTGCCAGCAGCTTAGATCCGTCAGCCTCCTACGAGCAGTACTTC. Translation: CASSLDPSASYEQYF.

Only a few counts were recorded for this clonotype. CDR3 in amino acids: CASSLARDRFSTDTQYF. The CDR3 nucleotides read TGCGCCAGCAGCTTGGCTCGAGACAGGTTTAGCACAGATACGCAGTATTTT. The V call is TRBV5-1, the J call TRBJ2-3; tentatively, D is TRBD1 (6 bases). Germline lookup yields CDR1 SGHRS and CDR2 YFSETQ. The CDR3 length is 17 residues. V was cut by 0 bases and J by 0 bases, with 14 bases left in between.

DNA of the CDR3: TGTGCCAGCAGCTTCACGACGGGGGTCTCCGCCTACGAGCAGTACTTC. Amino acids: CASSFTTGVSAYEQYF. This chain connects TRBV11-2 to TRBJ2-7, with D maybe TRBD2 (6 bases). The CDR3 consists of 16 residues. Trimming stripped 3 bases from V and 2 bases from J, with 17 bases between. Germline V CDR1 and CDR2: SGHAT, FQNNGV.

This clonotype was counted between two and nine times. V usage is TRBV5-1 and J usage is TRBJ1-1; D is ambiguous. The CDR3 is 13 residues long. Deletions cut 3 bases from V and 0 bases from J, with 6 bases between. Germline CDR1 and CDR2: SGHRS and YFSETQ. The CDR3 nucleotides read TGCGCCAGCAGCTCAAATATGAACACTGAAGCTTTCTTT. This encodes CASSSNMNTEAFF.

The chain carries TRBV10-3 and TRBJ2-1; a possible D gene is TRBD2 (5 bases). Germline-derived CDR1 and CDR2 are ENHRY and SYGVKD. The ends were cut back, 7 bases at V and 4 bases at J, with 14 bases in the middle. This CDR3 has 14 residues. Written as DNA, the CDR3 is TGTGCCATCAAACCATCCGGGGATTACAATGAGCAGTTCTTC. It specifies CAIKPSGDYNEQFF.